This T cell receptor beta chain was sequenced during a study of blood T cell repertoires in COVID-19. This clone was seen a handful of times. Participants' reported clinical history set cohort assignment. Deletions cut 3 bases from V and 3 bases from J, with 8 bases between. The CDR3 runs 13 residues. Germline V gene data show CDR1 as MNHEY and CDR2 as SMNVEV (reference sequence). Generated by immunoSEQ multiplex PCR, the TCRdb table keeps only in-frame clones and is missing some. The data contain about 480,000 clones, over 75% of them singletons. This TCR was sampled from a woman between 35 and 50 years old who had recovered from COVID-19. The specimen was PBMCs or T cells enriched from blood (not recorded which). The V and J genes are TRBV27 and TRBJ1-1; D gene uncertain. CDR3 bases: TGTGCCAGCAGTTTCCGACTGGACACTGAAGCTTTCTTT. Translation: CASSFRLDTEAFF.